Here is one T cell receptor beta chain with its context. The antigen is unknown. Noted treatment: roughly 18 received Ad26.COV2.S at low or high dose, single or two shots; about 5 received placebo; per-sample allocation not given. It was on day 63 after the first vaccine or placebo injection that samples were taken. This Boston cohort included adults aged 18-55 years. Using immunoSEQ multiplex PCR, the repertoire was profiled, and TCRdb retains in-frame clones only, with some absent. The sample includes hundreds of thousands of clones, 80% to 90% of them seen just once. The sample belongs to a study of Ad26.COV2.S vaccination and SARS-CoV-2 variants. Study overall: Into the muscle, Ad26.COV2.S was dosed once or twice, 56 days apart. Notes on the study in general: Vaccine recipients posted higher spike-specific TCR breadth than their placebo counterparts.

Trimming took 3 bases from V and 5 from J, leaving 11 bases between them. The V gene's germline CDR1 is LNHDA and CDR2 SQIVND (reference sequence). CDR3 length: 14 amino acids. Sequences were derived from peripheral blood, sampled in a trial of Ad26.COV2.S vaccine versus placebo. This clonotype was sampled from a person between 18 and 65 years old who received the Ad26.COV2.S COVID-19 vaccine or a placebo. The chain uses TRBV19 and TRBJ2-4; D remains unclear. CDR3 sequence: CASSISQIQNIQYF. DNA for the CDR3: TGTGCCAGTAGTATCAGCCAAATCCAAAACATTCAGTACTTC.